The 4 T cell receptor beta chains reported below all come from one sample, sequenced in a study of regulatory T cells in long-lasting Graves disease. The time point: newly diagnosed GD, antithyroid drugs for less than 3 months. PBMCs were the source of the RNA used for TCR sequencing. In building TCR beta libraries, iRepertoire HTBI primers were used together with Arm-PCR of CDR3 regions. Each CDR3 protein gets one entry after TCRdb re-called the multiplex PCR reads with MiXCR. The table lists 400,000 to 450,000 distinct CDR3 sequences, around 14% of them singletons. These data are also associated with another study on T cells in Graves' hyperthyroidism and ophthalmopathy.

The starting material was peripheral blood mononuclear cells (PBMCs), obtained at new diagnosis, from a patient treated with antithyroid drugs. Receptors originate from a woman in her twenties or thirties with Graves disease.

There are a few counts of this clonotype. At one of its ends the junction is not consistent with the germline gene, which may arise from a read error. The chain joins TRBV28 to TRBJ1-2; D gene ambiguous. Germline CDR1 is MDHEN and CDR2 is SYDVKM. The CDR3 has 12 residues. The CDR3 nucleotides are TGTACCAGCAGTTCGCGCTCCTATGGCTACACCTTC. Its protein product is CTSSSRSYGYTF.

This clonotype was seen more than once but under ten times. The chain carries TRBV29-1 and TRBJ1-4; possibly TRBD1 for D (6 bases). The CDR3 is made up of 11 amino acids. Germline lookup yields CDR1 SQVTM and CDR2 ANQGSEA. Trimming removed 6 bases from V and 7 bases from J, with 9 bases in between. In nucleotides, the CDR3 is TGCAGCGTCCTACAGGGTGAAAAACTGTTTTTT. Encoded protein: CSVLQGEKLFF.

This clonotype has just a few counts. The chain couples TRBV10-3 to TRBJ1-2; D is unclear. In germline, CDR1 is ENHRY, CDR2 SYGVKD. Trimming shortened V by 0 bases and J by 4 bases, and 6 bases separated the two germline ends. The CDR3 contains 13 residues. This CDR3 reads CAISESEGYGYTF. The DNA for the CDR3 is TGTGCCATCAGTGAGTCCGAGGGCTATGGCTACACCTTC.

This clonotype was detected many times. The chain has TRBV27 and TRBJ2-7; TRBD2 aligns across 8 bases. This CDR3 comprises 17 residues. J lost 5 bases, V lost 5 bases, and 17 bases had no gene match. Germline V CDR1 and CDR2: MNHEY, SMNVEV (reference sequence). The CDR3 loop is CASSPRTSLAGYNEQYF. For the CDR3, the DNA is TGTGCCAGCAGTCCACGGACATCCTTAGCGGGATATAACGAGCAGTACTTC.